This T cell receptor (beta chain) was observed in a study of shared clonotypes between healthy human individuals. J gave up 3 bases and V 5 bases, and 9 bases lay outside the gene matches. The length of the CDR3 is 16 residues. CDR1 is MDHEN and CDR2 is SYDVKM in the germline V gene. Method: immunoSEQ multiplex PCR; TCRdb's copy keeps in-frame clones and lacks some. The sample consists of 950,000 to 1,100,000 clones, 75% to 80% of them appearing once. This clone was found a few times. The source is a man aged 18-30 years in good health. Some clones in this sample may be carry-over from other donors' samples. Material for sequencing was memory CD4+ T cells from PBMCs. The subset was: CD45RA-negative fraction. The chain employs TRBV28 and TRBJ2-2; 7 nucleotides align to TRBD1. CDR3 nucleotide sequence: TGTGCCAGCAGTCCCCTCGGACAGGCTTACACCGGGGAGCTGTTTTTT. This encodes CASSPLGQAYTGELFF. Full variable domain (outside the CDR3, taken from reference TRBV28 and TRBJ2-2): DVKVTQSSRYLVKRTGEKVFLECVQDMDHENMFWYRQDPGLGLRLIYFSYDVKMKEKGDIPEGYSVSREKKERFSLILESASTNQTSMYLCASSPLGQAYTGELFFGEGSRLTVL.